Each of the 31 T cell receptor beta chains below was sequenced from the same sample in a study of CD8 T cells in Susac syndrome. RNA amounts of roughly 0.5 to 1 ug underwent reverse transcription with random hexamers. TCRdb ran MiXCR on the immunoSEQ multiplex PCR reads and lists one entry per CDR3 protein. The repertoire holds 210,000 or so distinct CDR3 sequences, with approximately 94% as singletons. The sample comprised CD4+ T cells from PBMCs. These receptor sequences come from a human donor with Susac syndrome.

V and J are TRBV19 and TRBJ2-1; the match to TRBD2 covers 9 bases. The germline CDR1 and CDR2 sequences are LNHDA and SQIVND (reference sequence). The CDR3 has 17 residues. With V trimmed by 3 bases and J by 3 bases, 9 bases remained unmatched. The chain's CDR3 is CASSMGIAGDIYNEQFF. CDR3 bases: TGTGCCAGTAGTATGGGGATAGCGGGGGACATCTACAATGAGCAGTTCTTC.

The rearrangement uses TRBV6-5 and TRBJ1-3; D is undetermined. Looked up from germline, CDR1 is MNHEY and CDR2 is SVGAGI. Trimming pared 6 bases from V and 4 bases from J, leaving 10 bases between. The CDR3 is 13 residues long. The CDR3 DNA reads TGTGCCAGCAGGCTAGTAGGAGGAAACACCATATATTTT. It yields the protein CASRLVGGNTIYF.

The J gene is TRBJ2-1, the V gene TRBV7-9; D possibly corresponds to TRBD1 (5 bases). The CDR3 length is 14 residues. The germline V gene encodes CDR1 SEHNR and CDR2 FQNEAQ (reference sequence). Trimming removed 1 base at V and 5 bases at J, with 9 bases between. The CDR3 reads CASSLEQEHNEQFF. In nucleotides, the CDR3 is TGTGCCAGCAGCTTAGAACAGGAGCACAATGAGCAGTTCTTC.

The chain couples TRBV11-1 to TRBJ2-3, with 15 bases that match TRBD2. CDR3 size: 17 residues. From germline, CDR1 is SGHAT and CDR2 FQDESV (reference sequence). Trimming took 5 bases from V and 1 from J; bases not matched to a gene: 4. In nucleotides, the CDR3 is TGTGCCAGCAGCCGGACTAGCGGGGGGGCCGGCACAGATACGCAGTATTTT. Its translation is CASSRTSGGAGTDTQYF.

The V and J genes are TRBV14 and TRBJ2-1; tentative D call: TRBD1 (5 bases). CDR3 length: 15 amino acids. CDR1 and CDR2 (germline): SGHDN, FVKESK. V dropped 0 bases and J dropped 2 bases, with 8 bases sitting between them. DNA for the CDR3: TGTGCCAGCAGCCAAGACCTGGGGCCCTACAATGAGCAGTTCTTC. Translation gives CASSQDLGPYNEQFF.

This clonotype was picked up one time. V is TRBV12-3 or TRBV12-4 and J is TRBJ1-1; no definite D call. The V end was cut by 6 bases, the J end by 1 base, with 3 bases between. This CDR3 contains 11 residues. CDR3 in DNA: TGTGCCAGCAGCAAGAACACTGAAGCTTTCTTT. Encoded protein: CASSKNTEAFF.

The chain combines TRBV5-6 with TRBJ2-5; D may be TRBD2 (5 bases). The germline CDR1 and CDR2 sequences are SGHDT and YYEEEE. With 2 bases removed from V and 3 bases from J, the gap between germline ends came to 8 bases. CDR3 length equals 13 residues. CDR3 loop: CASSFSGEETQYF. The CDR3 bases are TGTGCCAGCAGCTTTTCCGGGGAAGAGACCCAGTACTTC.

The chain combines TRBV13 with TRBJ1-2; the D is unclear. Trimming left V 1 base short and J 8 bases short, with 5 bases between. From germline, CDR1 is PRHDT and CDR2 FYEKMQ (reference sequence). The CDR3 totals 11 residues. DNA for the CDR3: TGTGCCAGCAGCTTAGCGTTCGGCTACACCTTC. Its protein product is CASSLAFGYTF.

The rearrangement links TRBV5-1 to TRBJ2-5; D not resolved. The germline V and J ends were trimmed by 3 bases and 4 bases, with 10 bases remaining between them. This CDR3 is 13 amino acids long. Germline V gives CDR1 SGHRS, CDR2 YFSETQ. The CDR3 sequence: CASSSAVRETQYF. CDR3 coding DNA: TGCGCCAGCAGCTCAGCCGTAAGAGAGACCCAGTACTTC.

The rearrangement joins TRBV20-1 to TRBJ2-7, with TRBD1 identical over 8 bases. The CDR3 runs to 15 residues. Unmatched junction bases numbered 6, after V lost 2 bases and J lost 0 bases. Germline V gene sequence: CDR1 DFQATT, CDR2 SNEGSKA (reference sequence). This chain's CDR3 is CSARPRTGFSYEQYF. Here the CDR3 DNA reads TGCAGTGCTAGACCTAGGACAGGGTTCTCCTACGAGCAGTACTTC.

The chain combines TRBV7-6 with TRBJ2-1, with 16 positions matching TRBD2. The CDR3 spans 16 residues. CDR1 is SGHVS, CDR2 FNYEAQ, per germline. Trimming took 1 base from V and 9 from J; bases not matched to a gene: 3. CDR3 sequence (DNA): TGTGCCAGCAGCTTAGTAGGGACTAGCGGGGGGGCTGAGCAGTTCTTC. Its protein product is CASSLVGTSGGAEQFF.

The CDR3: CAWGQENNEQFF. CDR3 bases: TGTGCCTGGGGGCAGGAAAATAATGAGCAGTTCTTC. The chain employs TRBV30 and TRBJ2-1; D is uncertain. Germline loops: CDR1 GTSNPN, CDR2 SVGIG (reference sequence). The V end was cut by 5 bases, the J end by 7 bases, with 12 bases between. This CDR3 has 12 residues. Full variable domain (remainder filled in from reference TRBV30 and TRBJ2-1): SQTIHQWPATLVQPVGSPLSLECTVEGTSNPNLYWYRQAAGRGLQLLFYSVGIGQISSEVPQNLSASRPQDRQFILSSKKLLLSDSGFYLCAWGQENNEQFFGPGTRLTVL.

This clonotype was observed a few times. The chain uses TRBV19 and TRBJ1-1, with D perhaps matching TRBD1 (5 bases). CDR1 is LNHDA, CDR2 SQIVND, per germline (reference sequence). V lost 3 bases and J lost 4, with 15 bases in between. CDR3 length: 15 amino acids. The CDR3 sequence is CASSIIDYGGTEAFF. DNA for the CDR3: TGTGCCAGTAGTATCATAGACTATGGGGGCACTGAAGCTTTCTTT.

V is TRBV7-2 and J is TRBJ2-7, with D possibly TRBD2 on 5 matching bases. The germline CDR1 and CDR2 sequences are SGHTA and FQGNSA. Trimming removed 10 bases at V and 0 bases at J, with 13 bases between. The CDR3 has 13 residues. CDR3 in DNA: TGTGCCACCGGCGGGTCGATCTCCTACGAGCAGTACTTC. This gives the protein CATGGSISYEQYF.

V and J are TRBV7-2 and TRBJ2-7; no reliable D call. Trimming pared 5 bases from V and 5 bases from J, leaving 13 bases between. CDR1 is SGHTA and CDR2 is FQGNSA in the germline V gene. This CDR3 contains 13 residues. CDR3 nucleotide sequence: TGTGCCAGCAGCCAGCAAGGGTCCCACGAGCAGTACTTC. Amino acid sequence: CASSQQGSHEQYF.

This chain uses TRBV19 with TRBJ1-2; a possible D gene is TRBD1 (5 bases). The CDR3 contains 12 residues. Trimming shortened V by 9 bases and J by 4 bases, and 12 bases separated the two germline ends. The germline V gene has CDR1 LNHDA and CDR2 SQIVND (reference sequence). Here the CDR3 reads CASTDSSYGYTF. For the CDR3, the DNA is TGTGCCAGCACTGACAGCTCCTATGGCTACACCTTC.

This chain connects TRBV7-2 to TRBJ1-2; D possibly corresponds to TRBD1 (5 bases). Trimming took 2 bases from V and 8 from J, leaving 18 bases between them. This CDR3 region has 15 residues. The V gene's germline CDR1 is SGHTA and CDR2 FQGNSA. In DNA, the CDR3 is TGTGCCAGCAGCTTAAATCGCGCAGGGCAAAGCGGCTACACCTTC. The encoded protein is CASSLNRAGQSGYTF.

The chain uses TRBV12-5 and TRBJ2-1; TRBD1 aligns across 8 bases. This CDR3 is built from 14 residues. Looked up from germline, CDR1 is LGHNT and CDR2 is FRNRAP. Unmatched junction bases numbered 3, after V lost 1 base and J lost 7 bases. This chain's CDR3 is CASGLGQGRNEQFF. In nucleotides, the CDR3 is TGTGCTAGTGGTTTGGGACAGGGGCGGAATGAGCAGTTCTTC.

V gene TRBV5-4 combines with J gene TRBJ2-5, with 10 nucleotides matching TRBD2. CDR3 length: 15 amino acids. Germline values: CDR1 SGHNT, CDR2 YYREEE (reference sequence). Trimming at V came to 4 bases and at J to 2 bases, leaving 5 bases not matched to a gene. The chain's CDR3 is CASSPTSGAQETQYF. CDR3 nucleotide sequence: TGTGCCAGCAGCCCCACTAGCGGGGCTCAAGAGACCCAGTACTTC.

The CDR3 region has the DNA TGTGCCAGCAGCTTATCGGTTTCGGGGGGGGACAATGAGCAGTTCTTC. Protein product: CASSLSVSGGDNEQFF. The genes are TRBV7-2 and TRBJ2-1, with TRBD2 identical over 8 bases. Germline V gene sequence: CDR1 SGHTA, CDR2 FQGNSA. Germline trimming cut 2 bases from V and 5 bases from J; bases unmatched to any gene: 8. This CDR3 contains 16 residues. Using reference TRBV7-2 and TRBJ2-1 for the parts outside the CDR3, the full variable domain is GAGVSQSPSNKVTEKGKDVELRCDPISGHTALYWYRQSLGQGLEFLIYFQGNSAPDKSGLPSDRFSAERTGGSVSTLTIQRTQQEDSAVYLCASSLSVSGGDNEQFFGPGTRLTVL.

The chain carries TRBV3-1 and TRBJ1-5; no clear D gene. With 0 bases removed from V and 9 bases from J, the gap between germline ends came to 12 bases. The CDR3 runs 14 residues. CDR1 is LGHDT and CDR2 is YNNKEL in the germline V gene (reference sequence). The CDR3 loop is CASSQDGSTGPQHF. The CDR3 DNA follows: TGTGCCAGCAGCCAAGACGGTTCGACGGGGCCCCAGCATTTT.

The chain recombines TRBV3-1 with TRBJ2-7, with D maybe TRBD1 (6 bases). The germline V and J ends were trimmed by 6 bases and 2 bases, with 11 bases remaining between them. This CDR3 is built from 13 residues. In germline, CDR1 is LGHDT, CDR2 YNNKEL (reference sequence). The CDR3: CASSRDTAYEQYF. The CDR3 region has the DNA TGTGCCAGCAGTCGGGACACGGCCTACGAGCAGTACTTC.

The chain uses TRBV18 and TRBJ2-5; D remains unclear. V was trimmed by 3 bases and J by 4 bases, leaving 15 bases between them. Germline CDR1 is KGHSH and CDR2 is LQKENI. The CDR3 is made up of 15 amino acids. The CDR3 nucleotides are TGTGCCAGCTCACCCTCCGGACCAACGGGAGAGACCCAGTACTTC. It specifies CASSPSGPTGETQYF.

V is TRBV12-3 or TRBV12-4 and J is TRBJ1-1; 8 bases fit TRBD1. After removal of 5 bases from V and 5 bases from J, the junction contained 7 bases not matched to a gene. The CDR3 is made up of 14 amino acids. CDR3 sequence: CASSGTRGRTEAFF. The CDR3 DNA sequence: TGTGCCAGCAGTGGAACCAGGGGGCGGACTGAAGCTTTCTTT.

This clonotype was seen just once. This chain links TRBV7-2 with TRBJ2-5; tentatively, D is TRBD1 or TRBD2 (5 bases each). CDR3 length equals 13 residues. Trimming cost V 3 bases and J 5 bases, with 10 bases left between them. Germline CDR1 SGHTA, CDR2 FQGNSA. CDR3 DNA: TGTGCCAGCAGCTTGGGACCGAGGGAGACCCAGTACTTC. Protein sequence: CASSLGPRETQYF.

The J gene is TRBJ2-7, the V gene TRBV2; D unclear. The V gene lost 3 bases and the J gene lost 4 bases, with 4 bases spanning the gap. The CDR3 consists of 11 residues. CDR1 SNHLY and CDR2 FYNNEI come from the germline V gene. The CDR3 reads CASSEMYEQYF. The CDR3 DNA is TGTGCCAGCAGTGAGATGTACGAGCAGTACTTC.

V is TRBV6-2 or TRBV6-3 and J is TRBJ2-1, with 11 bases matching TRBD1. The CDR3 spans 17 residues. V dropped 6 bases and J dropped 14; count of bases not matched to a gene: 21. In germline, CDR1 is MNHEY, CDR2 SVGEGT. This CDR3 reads CASSPHWGQGVRSREFF. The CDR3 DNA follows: TGTGCCAGCAGCCCCCACTGGGGACAGGGGGTGCGGAGCAGGGAGTTCTTC.

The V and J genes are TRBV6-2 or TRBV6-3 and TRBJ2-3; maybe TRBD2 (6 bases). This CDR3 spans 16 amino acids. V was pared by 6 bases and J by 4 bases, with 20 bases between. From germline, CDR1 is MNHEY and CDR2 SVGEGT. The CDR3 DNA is TGTGCCAGCAGGGAGGGACCCCCCCGTGTCGCAGATACGCAGTATTTT. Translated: CASREGPPRVADTQYF.

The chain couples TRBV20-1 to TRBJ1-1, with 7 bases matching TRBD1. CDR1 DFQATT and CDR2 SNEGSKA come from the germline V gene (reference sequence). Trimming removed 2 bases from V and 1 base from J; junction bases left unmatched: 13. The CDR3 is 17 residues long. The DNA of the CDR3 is TGCAGTGCTAGACGGATTTTACAGGGGAAGGGGAACACTGAAGCTTTCTTT. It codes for CSARRILQGKGNTEAFF.

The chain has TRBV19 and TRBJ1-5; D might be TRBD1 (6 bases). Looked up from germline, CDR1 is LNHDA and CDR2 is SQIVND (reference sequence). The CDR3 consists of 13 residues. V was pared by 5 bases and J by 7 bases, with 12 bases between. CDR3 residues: CASSVIGGQPQHF. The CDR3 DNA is TGTGCCAGTAGTGTGATAGGGGGACAGCCCCAGCATTTT.

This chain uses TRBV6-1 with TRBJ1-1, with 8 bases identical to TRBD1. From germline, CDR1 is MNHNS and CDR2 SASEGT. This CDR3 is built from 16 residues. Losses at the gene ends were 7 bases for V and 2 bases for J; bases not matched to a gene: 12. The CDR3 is CASTRAGQGPNTEAFF. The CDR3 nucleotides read TGTGCCAGCACCAGAGCAGGACAGGGCCCTAACACTGAAGCTTTCTTT.